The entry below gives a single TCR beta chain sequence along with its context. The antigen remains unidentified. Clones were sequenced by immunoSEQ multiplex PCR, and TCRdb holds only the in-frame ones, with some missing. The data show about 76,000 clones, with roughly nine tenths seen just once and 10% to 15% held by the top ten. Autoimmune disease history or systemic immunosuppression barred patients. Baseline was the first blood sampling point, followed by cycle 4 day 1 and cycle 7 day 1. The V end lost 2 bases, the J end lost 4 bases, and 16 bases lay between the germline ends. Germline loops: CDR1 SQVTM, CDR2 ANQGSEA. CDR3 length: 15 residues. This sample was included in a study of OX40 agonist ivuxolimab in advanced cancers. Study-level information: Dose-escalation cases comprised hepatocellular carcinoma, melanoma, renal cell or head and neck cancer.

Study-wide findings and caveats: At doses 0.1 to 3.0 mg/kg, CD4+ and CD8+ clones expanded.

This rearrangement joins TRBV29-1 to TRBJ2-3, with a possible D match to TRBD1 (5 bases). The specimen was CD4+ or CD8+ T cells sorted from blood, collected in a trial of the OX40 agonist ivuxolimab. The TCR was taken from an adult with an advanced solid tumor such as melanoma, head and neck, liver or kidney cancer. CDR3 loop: CSVERVQGKSDTQYF. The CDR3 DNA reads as TGCAGCGTTGAACGAGTCCAGGGAAAATCAGATACGCAGTATTTT.